This TCR beta chain was observed in a study of cytomegalovirus exposure and HLA in healthy donors. Study background: Later analysis reported that the 120 or so validation repertoires shared the platform of the 650 to 700 first-cohort repertoires.

J was trimmed by 1 base and V by 7 bases; bases with no gene match: 6. Germline CDR1 LNHDA, CDR2 SQIVND (reference sequence). This CDR3 has 14 amino acids. TCRdb keeps only in-frame clones here, not all; method: immunoSEQ multiplex PCR. This table has about 140,000 clones, 84% appearing once. V usage is TRBV19 and J usage is TRBJ1-1, with 7 bases identical to TRBD1. Sequencing was done on a sample of PBMCs. This sequence originates from a woman younger than 45 in good health and CMV-seronegative. This CDR3 reads CASKRGTANTEAFF. CDR3 DNA: TGTGCCAGTAAGAGAGGGACAGCGAACACTGAAGCTTTCTTT. The whole variable domain, filled in from reference TRBV19 and TRBJ1-1, reads DGGITQSPKYLFRKEGQNVTLSCEQNLNHDAMYWYRQDPGQGLRLIYYSQIVNDFQKGDIAEGYSVSREKKESFPLTVTSAQKNPTAFYLCASKRGTANTEAFFGQGTRLTVV.